The 17 T cell receptor beta chains below were found in one sample sequenced in a study of blood T cell repertoires in COVID-19. This table comes from immunoSEQ multiplex PCR, and its TCRdb copy is limited to in-frame clones, with some not included. Among under 350,000 clones listed, around 84% were seen once. The sequenced material came from peripheral blood. The receptor set was obtained from a man in his 70s with acute or convalescent COVID-19.

The rearrangement links TRBV4-1 to TRBJ2-5; D possibly corresponds to TRBD1 (6 bases). Germline CDR1 MGHRA, CDR2 YSYEKL. The V end lost 0 bases, the J end lost 5 bases, and 13 bases lay between the germline ends. The CDR3 has 15 amino acids. In DNA, the CDR3 is TGCGCCAGCAGCCAAGATAAAGGGGGTCAGGAGACCCAGTACTTC. Its translation is CASSQDKGGQETQYF.

This chain links TRBV29-1 with TRBJ1-1; 7 bases agree with TRBD1. The length of the CDR3 is 15 residues. Trimming took 4 bases from V and 5 from J; bases not matched to a gene: 13. CDR1 is SQVTM and CDR2 is ANQGSEA in the germline V gene. CDR3 nucleotides: TGCAGCGTTGGACCGGGACAGCGAGCTCGGACTGAAGCTTTCTTT. Translation gives CSVGPGQRARTEAFF.

The chain employs TRBV9 and TRBJ1-2; no reliable D call. This CDR3 region has 13 residues. Germline CDR1 SGDLS, CDR2 YYNGEE. V lost 0 bases to trimming and J lost 3 bases, with 6 bases between them. The CDR3 protein is CASSVDGYYGYTF. The CDR3 coding sequence is TGTGCCAGCAGCGTAGACGGGTACTATGGCTACACCTTC.

The chain employs TRBV5-6 and TRBJ1-6; TRBD1 matches at 7 bases. From germline, CDR1 is SGHDT and CDR2 YYEEEE. Trimming took 4 bases from V and 6 from J; bases not matched to a gene: 7. The CDR3 length is 15 residues. In nucleotides, the CDR3 is TGTGCCAGCAGCCTACCGGGACAGCCTAATTCACCCCTCCACTTT. Protein: CASSLPGQPNSPLHF.

The chain employs TRBV3-1 (or the pseudogene TRBV3-2) and TRBJ2-3, with 13 nucleotides matching TRBD2. Trimming at V came to 5 bases and at J to 1 base, leaving 12 bases not matched to a gene. Per germline, CDR1 LGHDT and CDR2 YNNKEL (reference sequence). This CDR3 contains 19 residues. CDR3: CASSSTSGGHGQRTDTQYF. The DNA of the CDR3 is TGTGCCAGCAGCTCGACTAGCGGGGGGCATGGACAACGCACAGATACGCAGTATTTT.

The V call is TRBV10-3, the J call TRBJ1-2; a possible D gene is TRBD1 (6 bases). The ends were cut back, 0 bases at V and 11 bases at J, with 19 bases in the middle. Germline CDR1 reads ENHRY; CDR2 reads SYGVKD. The length of the CDR3 is 15 residues. CDR3 nucleotide sequence: TGTGCCATCAGTGAGTCGCTGGACAGCCCGGGCGTGTACACCTTC. The encoded protein is CAISESLDSPGVYTF.

The chain uses TRBV6-6 and TRBJ2-5, with TRBD2 matching over 12 bases. The length of the CDR3 is 14 residues. Germline V gene sequence: CDR1 MNHNY, CDR2 SVGAGI (reference sequence). V was pared by 6 bases and J by 10 bases, with 9 bases of the junction left unmatched. CDR3 nucleotides: TGTGCCAGCAGGGATCTAGCGGGGGGGCCGTACCAGTACTTC. Translation: CASRDLAGGPYQYF.

Turning to this clone: Within the sample, other DNA sequences also encode this same CDR3. The chain links TRBV28 to TRBJ1-2; TRBD1 matches at 7 bases. V dropped 5 bases and J dropped 4; count of bases not matched to a gene: 7. This CDR3 comprises 14 residues. Looked up from germline, CDR1 is MDHEN and CDR2 is SYDVKM. DNA of the CDR3: TGTGCCAGCAGTCTATACAGGGGACTCTATGGCTACACCTTC. Translating gives CASSLYRGLYGYTF.

This chain uses TRBV7-9 with TRBJ2-1; 11 bases are a match to TRBD2. The CDR3 runs to 16 residues. Germline CDR1 is SEHNR and CDR2 is FQNEAQ (reference sequence). V lost 5 bases, J lost 0 bases, and 3 bases stayed unmatched. For the CDR3, the DNA is TGTGCCAGCAGCAAAGGGACTAGCGGCTCCTACAATGAGCAGTTCTTC. Protein: CASSKGTSGSYNEQFF.

This clone was recorded only once. The gene calls are TRBV9 and TRBJ1-6; D is perhaps TRBD1 (6 bases). CDR1 and CDR2 from the germline V gene are SGDLS and YYNGEE. The CDR3 is 14 residues long. Trimming left V 3 bases short and J 8 bases short, with 12 bases between. CDR3 loop: CASSDRDIDSPLHF. CDR3 DNA sequence: TGTGCCAGCAGCGACCGGGACATCGATTCACCCCTCCACTTT. The full variable domain, rest sourced from reference TRBV9 and TRBJ1-6, is DSGVTQTPKHLITATGQRVTLRCSPRSGDLSVYWYQQSLDQGLQFLIQYYNGEERAKGNILERFSAQQFPDLHSELNLSSLELGDSALYFCASSDRDIDSPLHFGNGTRLTVT.

This chain connects TRBV7-9 to TRBJ2-7; 9 positions match TRBD2. Germline V gives CDR1 SEHNR, CDR2 FQNEAQ (reference sequence). There are 15 residues in the CDR3. Trimming took 2 bases from V and 0 from J; bases not matched to a gene: 2. The chain's CDR3 is CASSLNSGGSYEQYF. In nucleotides, the CDR3 is TGTGCCAGCAGCTTAAATAGCGGGGGCTCCTACGAGCAGTACTTC.

The V gene is TRBV6-1, the J gene TRBJ2-2; D is unresolved. Trimming removed 2 bases from V and 0 bases from J, with 10 bases in between. Germline CDR1 MNHNS, CDR2 SASEGT. The CDR3 is made up of 16 amino acids. The CDR3 loop is CASSETRISNTGELFF. The CDR3 bases are TGTGCCAGCAGTGAAACGAGGATATCGAACACCGGGGAGCTGTTTTTT.

J is TRBJ2-7 and V is TRBV13; 8 nucleotides match TRBD2. The CDR3 runs to 14 residues. V was clipped by 6 bases and J by 0 bases; unmatched bases: 4. CDR1 is PRHDT, CDR2 FYEKMQ, per germline (reference sequence). The CDR3 sequence: CASSRAGVSYEQYF. The DNA for the CDR3 is TGTGCCAGCAGTCGAGCGGGGGTCTCCTACGAGCAGTACTTC.

The rearrangement links TRBV6-5 to TRBJ2-1, with 10 bases matching TRBD2. The CDR3 consists of 15 residues. Germline V CDR1 and CDR2: MNHEY, SVGAGI. The trim removed 6 bases at V and 7 bases at J, leaving 9 bases unmatched. CDR3 sequence (DNA): TGTGCCAGCAGACCCACTAGCGGGGACAGGAATGAGCAGTTCTTC. As protein: CASRPTSGDRNEQFF.

Points on this clone: Different DNA sequences within this sample yield the same CDR3. The chain uses TRBV5-6 and TRBJ1-2; D gene unclear. This CDR3 contains 12 residues. CDR1 and CDR2 from the germline V gene are SGHDT and YYEEEE. V was shortened by 1 base and J by 4 bases, with 5 bases between the two germline ends. DNA of the CDR3: TGTGCCAGCAGCTTGTCAGGCTATGGCTACACCTTC. Its translation is CASSLSGYGYTF.

In this sample, this clone turned up once. The V call is TRBV5-5, the J call TRBJ2-3; D gene uncertain. This CDR3 is built from 12 residues. Trimming took 4 bases from V and 3 from J, leaving 6 bases between them. The germline V gene encodes CDR1 SGHKS and CDR2 YYEKEE (reference sequence). The CDR3 DNA sequence: TGTGCCAGCAGCCCCAATACAGATACGCAGTATTTT. Protein: CASSPNTDTQYF.

The rearrangement joins TRBV5-1 to TRBJ2-3; TRBD2 matches 8 bases. Unmatched junction bases numbered 10, after V lost 5 bases and J lost 5 bases. Germline-derived CDR1 and CDR2 are SGHRS and YFSETQ. The CDR3 sequence is 15 residues long. The CDR3 DNA follows: TGCGCCAGCAGGTCGGGAGCGGGGGCGGGAGATACGCAGTATTTT. Translated, it gives CASRSGAGAGDTQYF.